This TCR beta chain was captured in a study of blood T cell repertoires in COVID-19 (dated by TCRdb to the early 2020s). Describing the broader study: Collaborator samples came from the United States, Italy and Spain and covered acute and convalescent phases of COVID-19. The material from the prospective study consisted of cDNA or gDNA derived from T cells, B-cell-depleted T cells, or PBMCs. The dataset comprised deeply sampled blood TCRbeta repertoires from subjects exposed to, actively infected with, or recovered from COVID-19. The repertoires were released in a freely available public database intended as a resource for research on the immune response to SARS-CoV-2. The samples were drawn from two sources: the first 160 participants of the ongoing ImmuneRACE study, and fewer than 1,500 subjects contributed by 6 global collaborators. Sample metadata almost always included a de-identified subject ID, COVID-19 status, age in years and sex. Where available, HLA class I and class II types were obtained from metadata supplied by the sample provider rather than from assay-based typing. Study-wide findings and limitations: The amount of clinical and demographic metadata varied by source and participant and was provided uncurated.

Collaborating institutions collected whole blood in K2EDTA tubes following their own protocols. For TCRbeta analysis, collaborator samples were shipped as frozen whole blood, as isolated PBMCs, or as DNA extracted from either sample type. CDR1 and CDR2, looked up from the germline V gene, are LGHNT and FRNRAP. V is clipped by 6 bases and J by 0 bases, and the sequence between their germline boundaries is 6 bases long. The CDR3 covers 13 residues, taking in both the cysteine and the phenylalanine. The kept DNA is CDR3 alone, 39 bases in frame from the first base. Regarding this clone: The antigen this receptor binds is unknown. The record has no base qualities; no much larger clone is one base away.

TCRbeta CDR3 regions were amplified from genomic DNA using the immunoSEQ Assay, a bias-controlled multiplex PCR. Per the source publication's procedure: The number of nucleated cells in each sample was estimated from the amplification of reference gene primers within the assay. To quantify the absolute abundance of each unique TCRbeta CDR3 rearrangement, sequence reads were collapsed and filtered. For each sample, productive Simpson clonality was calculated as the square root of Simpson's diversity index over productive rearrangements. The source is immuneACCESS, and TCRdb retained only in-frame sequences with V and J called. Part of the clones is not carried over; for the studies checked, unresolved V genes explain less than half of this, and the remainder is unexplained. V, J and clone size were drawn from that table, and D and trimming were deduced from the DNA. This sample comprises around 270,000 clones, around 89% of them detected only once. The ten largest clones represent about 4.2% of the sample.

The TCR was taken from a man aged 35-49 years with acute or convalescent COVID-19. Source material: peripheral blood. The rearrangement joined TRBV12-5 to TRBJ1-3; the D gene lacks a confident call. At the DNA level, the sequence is TGTGCTAGTGGGGCGGACTCTGGAAACACCATATATTTT. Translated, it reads CASGADSGNTIYF.